This T cell receptor beta chain was captured in a study of blood T cell repertoires in COVID-19. Assay: immunoSEQ multiplex PCR; the TCRdb copy retains only in-frame clones and omits some. Found here are 120,000 to 150,000 clones, roughly 80% of them singletons; the top ten hold under 5.5%. Trimming cost V 7 bases and J 2 bases; bases outside gene matches: 10. This CDR3 region has 15 residues. CDR1 is LNHDA and CDR2 is SQIVND in the germline V gene (reference sequence). V is TRBV19 and J is TRBJ1-2, with 7 bases fitting TRBD1. Sequenced input: peripheral blood. This clonotype was obtained from a human donor in a cohort sampled during active COVID-19. CDR3 nucleotide sequence: TGTGCCAGTACGTCAGGGGGGAGTGGAAACTATGGCTACACCTTC. It codes for CASTSGGSGNYGYTF. Based on the CDR3 plus reference TRBV19 and TRBJ1-2, the full variable domain is DGGITQSPKYLFRKEGQNVTLSCEQNLNHDAMYWYRQDPGQGLRLIYYSQIVNDFQKGDIAEGYSVSREKKESFPLTVTSAQKNPTAFYLCASTSGGSGNYGYTFGSGTRLTVV.